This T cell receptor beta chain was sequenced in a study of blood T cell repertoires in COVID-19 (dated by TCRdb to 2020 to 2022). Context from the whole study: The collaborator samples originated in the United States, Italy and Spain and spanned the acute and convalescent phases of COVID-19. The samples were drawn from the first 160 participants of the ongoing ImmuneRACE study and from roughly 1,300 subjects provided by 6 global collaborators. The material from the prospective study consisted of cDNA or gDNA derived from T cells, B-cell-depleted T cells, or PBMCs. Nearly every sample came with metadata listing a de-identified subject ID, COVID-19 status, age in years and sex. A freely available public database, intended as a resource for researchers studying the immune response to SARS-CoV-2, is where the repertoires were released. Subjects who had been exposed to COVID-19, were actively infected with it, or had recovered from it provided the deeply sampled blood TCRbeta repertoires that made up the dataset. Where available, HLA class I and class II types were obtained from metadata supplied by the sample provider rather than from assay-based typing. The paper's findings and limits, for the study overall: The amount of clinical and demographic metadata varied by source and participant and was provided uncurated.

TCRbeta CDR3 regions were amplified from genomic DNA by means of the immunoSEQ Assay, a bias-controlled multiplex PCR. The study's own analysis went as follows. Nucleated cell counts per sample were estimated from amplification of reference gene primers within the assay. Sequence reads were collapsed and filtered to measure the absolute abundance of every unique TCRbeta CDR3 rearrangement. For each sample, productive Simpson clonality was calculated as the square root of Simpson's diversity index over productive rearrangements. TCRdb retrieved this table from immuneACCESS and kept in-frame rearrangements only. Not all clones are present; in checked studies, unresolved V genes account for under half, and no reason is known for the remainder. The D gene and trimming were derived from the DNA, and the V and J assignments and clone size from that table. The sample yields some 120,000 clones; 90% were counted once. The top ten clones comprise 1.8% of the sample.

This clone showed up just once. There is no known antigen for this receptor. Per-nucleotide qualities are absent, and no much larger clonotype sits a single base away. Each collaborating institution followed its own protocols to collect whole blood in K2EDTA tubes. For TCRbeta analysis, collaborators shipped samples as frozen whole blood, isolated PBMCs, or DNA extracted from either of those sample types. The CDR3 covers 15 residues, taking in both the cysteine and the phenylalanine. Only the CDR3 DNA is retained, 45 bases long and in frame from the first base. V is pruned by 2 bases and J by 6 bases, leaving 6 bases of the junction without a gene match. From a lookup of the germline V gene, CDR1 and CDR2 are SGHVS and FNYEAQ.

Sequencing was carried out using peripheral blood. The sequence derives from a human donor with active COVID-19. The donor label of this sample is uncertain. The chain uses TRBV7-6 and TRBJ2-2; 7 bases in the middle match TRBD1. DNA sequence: TGTGCCAGCAGCTTAAAGGCAGGGGGTCCCGGGGAGCTGTTTTTT. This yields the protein CASSLKAGGPGELFF.